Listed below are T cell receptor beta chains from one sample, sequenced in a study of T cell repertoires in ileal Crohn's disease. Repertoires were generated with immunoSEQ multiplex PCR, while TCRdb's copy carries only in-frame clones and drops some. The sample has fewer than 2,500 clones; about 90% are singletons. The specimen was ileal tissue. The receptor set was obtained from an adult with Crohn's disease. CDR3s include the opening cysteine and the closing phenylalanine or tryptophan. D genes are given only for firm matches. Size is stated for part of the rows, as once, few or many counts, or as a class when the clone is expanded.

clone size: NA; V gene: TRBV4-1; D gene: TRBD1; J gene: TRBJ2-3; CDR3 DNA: TGCGCCAGCAGCCAAGATGGACAGGGTGCTTACACAGATACGCAGTATTTT; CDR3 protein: CASSQDGQGAYTDTQYF
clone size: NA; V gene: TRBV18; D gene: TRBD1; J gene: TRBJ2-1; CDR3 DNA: TGTGCCAGCTCACAGCCGGGACAGGGGGCTTGGGAGCAGTTCTTC; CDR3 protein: CASSQPGQGAWEQFF
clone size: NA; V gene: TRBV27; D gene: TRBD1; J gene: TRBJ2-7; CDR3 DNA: TGTGCCAGCAGTTTATCTGGCGGGACAGGGGGCGAGCAGTACTTC; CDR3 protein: CASSLSGGTGGEQYF
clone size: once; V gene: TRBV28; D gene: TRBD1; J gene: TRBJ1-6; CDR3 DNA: TGTGCCAGCAGCTCGACCCGGGACAGGGCGAGGAATTCACCCCTCCACTTT; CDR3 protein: CASSSTRDRARNSPLHF
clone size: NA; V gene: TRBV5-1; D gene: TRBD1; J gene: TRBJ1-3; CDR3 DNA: TGCGCCAGCAGCCCAGGGGGAATATCTGGAAACACCATATATTTT; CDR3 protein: CASSPGGISGNTIYF
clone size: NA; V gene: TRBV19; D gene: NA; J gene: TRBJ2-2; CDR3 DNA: TGTGCCAGTAGAGGACTATCCGGGGAGCTGTTTTTT; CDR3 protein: CASRGLSGELFF
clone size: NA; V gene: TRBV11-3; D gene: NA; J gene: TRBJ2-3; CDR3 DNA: TGTGCCAGCAGCTTAGAACCCTGGAGTACGCAGTATTTT; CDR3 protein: CASSLEPWSTQYF
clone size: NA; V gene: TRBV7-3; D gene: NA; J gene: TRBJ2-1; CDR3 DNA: TGTGCCAGCAGCCACCGAGGGGGGGGAGGTGACAATGAGCAGTTCTTC; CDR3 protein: CASSHRGGGGDNEQFF
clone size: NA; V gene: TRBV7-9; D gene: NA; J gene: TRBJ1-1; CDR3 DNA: TGTGCCAGCAGCTTAGGGGGGGGCTACGACACTGAAGCTTTCTTT; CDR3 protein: CASSLGGGYDTEAFF
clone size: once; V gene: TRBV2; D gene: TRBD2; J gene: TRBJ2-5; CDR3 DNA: TGTGCCAGCAGTCCCGGGACTAGCGGGGGTGGGACCCAGTACTTC; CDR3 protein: CASSPGTSGGGTQYF
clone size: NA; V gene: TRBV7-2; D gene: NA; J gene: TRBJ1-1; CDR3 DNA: TGTGCCAGCAGTTTCGGGATGAACACTGAAGCTTTCTTT; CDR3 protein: CASSFGMNTEAFF